Below, 25 T cell receptor beta chains from the same sample are listed, as sequenced in a study of blood T cell repertoires in COVID-19. This table comes from immunoSEQ multiplex PCR, and its TCRdb copy is limited to in-frame clones, with some not included. The sample consists of roughly 380,000 clones, over 75% of them appearing once. Sequencing was done on a sample of peripheral blood. The receptors shown here come from a woman between 40 and 50 years old with COVID-19, enrolled during active disease.

This rearrangement joins TRBV4-2 to TRBJ1-3; maybe TRBD1 (5 bases). The germline V gene has CDR1 LGHNA and CDR2 YNFKEQ. This CDR3 spans 17 amino acids. V was clipped by 4 bases and J by 4 bases, with 20 bases between them. CDR3 residues: CASSLSTGLAGGNTIYF. For the CDR3, the DNA is TGTGCCAGCAGCCTCAGTACGGGGCTCGCGGGAGGAAACACCATATATTTT.

Note on this clone: The junction does not match germline at one end; this may be a read error. J is TRBJ2-7 and V is TRBV6-5; no clear D gene. Germline V gene data show CDR1 as MNHEY and CDR2 as SVGAGI. This CDR3 comprises 12 residues. Here the CDR3 reads CASRSGSSEQYF. CDR3 DNA sequence: TGTGCCAGCAGGTCAGGATCCTCCGAGCAGTACTTC.

The chain carries TRBV19 and TRBJ1-3; D remains ambiguous. V lost 10 bases and J 4 bases, leaving 8 bases between the germline ends. Germline values: CDR1 LNHDA, CDR2 SQIVND (reference sequence). CDR3 size: 11 residues. The CDR3 DNA reads TGTGCCACAATACAGGGAAACACCATATATTTT. Translated, it gives CATIQGNTIYF.

This clone was observed at least ten times. V and J are TRBV6-4 and TRBJ2-3; no firm D call. The germline V and J ends were trimmed by 2 bases and 4 bases, with 10 bases remaining between them. The CDR3 has 14 residues. Germline CDR1 and CDR2: MRHNA and SNTAGT. As DNA, the CDR3 is TGTGCCAGCAGTGACGGCTTAGAGGCAGATACGCAGTATTTT. Amino acids: CASSDGLEADTQYF.

The V gene is TRBV18, the J gene TRBJ2-2, with D possibly being TRBD2 (5 bases). Germline loops: CDR1 KGHSH, CDR2 LQKENI. Between the trimmed V and J ends, which lost 3 bases and 7 bases, there was a span of 18 bases. The CDR3 runs to 16 residues. The CDR3 protein is CASSPEVSLLLGELFF. The DNA for the CDR3 is TGTGCCAGCTCACCGGAGGTCAGCCTACTTCTCGGGGAGCTGTTTTTT.

This chain connects TRBV18 to TRBJ2-1; 9 bases match TRBD2. With V trimmed by 2 bases and J by 0 bases, 5 bases remained unmatched. The CDR3 has 17 amino acids. CDR1 and CDR2 (germline): KGHSH, LQKENI. CDR3 DNA: TGTGCCAGCTCACCAAGCTCGGGACTAGCCTCCTACAATGAGCAGTTCTTC. Its protein product is CASSPSSGLASYNEQFF.

The chain couples TRBV20-1 to TRBJ2-3, with 11 positions matching TRBD2. Germline CDR1 DFQATT, CDR2 SNEGSKA (reference sequence). The CDR3 length is 17 residues. V was clipped by 3 bases and J by 1 base; unmatched bases: 9. Here the CDR3 reads CSASGLAGRKGTDTQYF. CDR3 nucleotide sequence: TGCAGTGCTAGTGGACTAGCGGGTAGGAAGGGCACAGATACGCAGTATTTT.

V gene TRBV2 combines with J gene TRBJ2-3; 10 nucleotides align to TRBD1. This CDR3 is built from 15 residues. Per germline, CDR1 SNHLY and CDR2 FYNNEI. The trim removed 2 bases at V and 4 bases at J, leaving 3 bases unmatched. CDR3 in amino acids: CASSERTGGADTQYF. The CDR3 DNA reads as TGTGCCAGCAGTGAAAGGACAGGGGGTGCAGATACGCAGTATTTT. The full variable domain, completed using reference TRBV2 and TRBJ2-3, is EPEVTQTPSHQVTQMGQEVILRCVPISNHLYFYWYRQILGQKVEFLVSFYNNEISEKSEIFDDQFSVERPDGSNFTLKIRSTKLEDSAMYFCASSERTGGADTQYFGPGTRLTVL.

The rearrangement uses TRBV18 and TRBJ1-1; 9 bases fit TRBD1. After removal of 3 bases from V and 7 bases from J, the junction contained 6 bases not matched to a gene. The CDR3 length is 14 residues. Germline V gives CDR1 KGHSH, CDR2 LQKENI. This CDR3 reads CASSPSGQGFEAFF. CDR3 in DNA: TGTGCCAGCTCACCTTCGGGACAGGGATTTGAAGCTTTCTTT.

This clone came up a few times. The V call is TRBV9, the J call TRBJ1-2, with 9 bases that match TRBD1. With V trimmed by 0 bases and J by 4 bases, 7 bases remained unmatched. Germline loops: CDR1 SGDLS, CDR2 YYNGEE. The CDR3 has 16 residues. The CDR3, as DNA: TGTGCCAGCAGCGTAGGGGACAGGGATGTTTTCTATGGCTACACCTTC. Residues: CASSVGDRDVFYGYTF. Together with reference TRBV9 and TRBJ1-2, the CDR3 gives the full variable domain: DSGVTQTPKHLITATGQRVTLRCSPRSGDLSVYWYQQSLDQGLQFLIQYYNGEERAKGNILERFSAQQFPDLHSELNLSSLELGDSALYFCASSVGDRDVFYGYTFGSGTRLTVV.

The chain couples TRBV4-1 to TRBJ2-7; D perhaps matches TRBD2 (7 bases). Trimming cost V 0 bases and J 5 bases, with 17 bases left between them. Germline CDR1 reads MGHRA; CDR2 reads YSYEKL. This CDR3 is 16 amino acids long. The DNA for the CDR3 is TGCGCCAGCAGCCAAGATTGGGGGGGCGTGTGGCACGAGCAGTACTTC. Translation: CASSQDWGGVWHEQYF.

The rearrangement joins TRBV6-5 to TRBJ1-1; a weak D match, TRBD1 (5 bases). The V end lost 2 bases, the J end lost 7 bases, and 17 bases lay between the germline ends. The CDR3 contains 15 residues. From germline, CDR1 is MNHEY and CDR2 SVGAGI. The CDR3 sequence: CASSYVPGKDDEAFF. The CDR3 DNA reads as TGTGCCAGCAGTTACGTTCCAGGGAAGGATGATGAAGCTTTCTTT.

V is TRBV9 and J is TRBJ2-3; 8 nucleotides match TRBD2. CDR3 length equals 14 residues. CDR1 and CDR2 (germline): SGDLS, YYNGEE. The V and J ends lost 5 bases and 1 base, in that order; junction bases with no gene match: 3. The CDR3 reads CASRRGEGTDTQYF. CDR3 bases: TGTGCCAGCAGGCGGGGGGAAGGCACAGATACGCAGTATTTT.

The chain carries TRBV7-2 and TRBJ2-6; TRBD1 aligns across 7 bases. This CDR3 is 19 amino acids long. V shed 6 bases and J 4 bases; nucleotides not matched to a gene: 18. Germline CDR1 is SGHTA and CDR2 is FQGNSA. In DNA form, the CDR3 reads TGTGCCAGCAGTAGACAGGGTAAACCTGTTAGGCGCGGGGCCAACGTCCTGACTTTC. Amino acids: CASSRQGKPVRRGANVLTF.

The rearrangement joins TRBV19 to TRBJ1-2; D is unclear. Germline assignment: CDR1 LNHDA and CDR2 SQIVND (reference sequence). V was clipped by 7 bases and J by 4 bases, with 13 bases between them. The CDR3 length is 13 residues. The CDR3 region is CASTRGGPYGYTF. In DNA, the CDR3 is TGTGCCAGTACACGGGGAGGACCCTATGGCTACACCTTC.

This clone was detected only once. The chain couples TRBV6-1 to TRBJ1-6, with TRBD1 matching over 9 bases. Looked up from germline, CDR1 is MNHNS and CDR2 is SASEGT. The CDR3 extends over 17 amino acids. V was clipped by 4 bases and J by 8 bases; unmatched bases: 12. CDR3 loop: CASSALPNRGQDSPLHF. CDR3 DNA: TGTGCCAGCAGTGCATTACCAAACAGGGGGCAGGATTCACCCCTCCACTTT.

This clone was counted a single time. This chain links TRBV6-5 with TRBJ1-1, with TRBD1 as a possible D gene (5 bases). The ends were cut back, 1 base at V and 8 bases at J, with 14 bases in the middle. This CDR3 is built from 14 residues. The germline CDR1 and CDR2 sequences are MNHEY and SVGAGI. In DNA, the CDR3 is TGTGCCAGCAGTTACTTCAGGGATTTGGGGGAAGCTTTCTTT. Amino acids: CASSYFRDLGEAFF.

Regarding this clone: Relative to the germline gene, one junction end is altered; a read error may explain this. V gene TRBV27 combines with J gene TRBJ2-2; D possibly corresponds to TRBD2 (6 bases). Germline V gives CDR1 MNHEY, CDR2 SMNVEV (reference sequence). The CDR3 is 15 residues long. The CDR3 protein is CASRPAGRNPGELFF. The DNA of the CDR3 is TGTGCCAGCCGCCCTGCGGGGCGGAACCCCGGGGAGCTGTTTTTT.

This chain connects TRBV28 to TRBJ1-1; D not resolved. Trimming removed 2 bases at V and 5 bases at J, with 15 bases between. The CDR3 has 15 amino acids. The germline CDR1 and CDR2 sequences are MDHEN and SYDVKM. The CDR3 region is CASSLRTPPGTEAFF. DNA for the CDR3: TGTGCCAGCAGTTTAAGGACGCCTCCGGGGACTGAAGCTTTCTTT.

The gene calls are TRBV30 and TRBJ1-2; the match to TRBD1 covers 8 bases. CDR1 and CDR2 (germline): GTSNPN, SVGIG (reference sequence). After removal of 2 bases from V and 5 bases from J, the junction contained 16 bases not matched to a gene. The CDR3 runs 17 residues. As DNA, the CDR3 is TGTGCCTGGAGTCCCCCGGGTCTTCCGACAGGGGAATATGGCTACACCTTC. It translates to CAWSPPGLPTGEYGYTF.

CDR3: CASSPSGGGTDTQYF. The CDR3 region has the DNA TGTGCCAGCAGTCCCAGCGGGGGTGGCACAGATACGCAGTATTTT. This sequence joins TRBV2 and TRBJ2-3; 8 bases line up with TRBD2. Germline V gene data show CDR1 as SNHLY and CDR2 as FYNNEI. The CDR3 length is 15 residues. Germline trimming cut 5 bases from V and 1 base from J; bases unmatched to any gene: 5.

The J gene is TRBJ2-1, the V gene TRBV29-1; 11 bases are shared with TRBD2. Germline loops: CDR1 SQVTM, CDR2 ANQGSEA. The CDR3 length is 13 residues. V dropped 6 bases and J dropped 4; count of bases not matched to a gene: 2. For the CDR3, the DNA is TGCAGCGTCGGGACTAGCGGTTACAATGAGCAGTTCTTC. Protein: CSVGTSGYNEQFF.

V is TRBV3-1 (or the pseudogene TRBV3-2) and J is TRBJ1-6, with D tentatively TRBD1 (5 bases). From germline, CDR1 is LGHDT and CDR2 YNNKEL (reference sequence). This CDR3 contains 14 residues. With 1 base removed from V and 8 bases from J, the gap between germline ends came to 9 bases. CDR3 nucleotide sequence: TGTGCCAGCAGCCAAGGCTGGGGCCATTCACCCCTCCACTTT. It translates to CASSQGWGHSPLHF.

The chain recombines TRBV19 with TRBJ1-4; 10 bases are a match to TRBD1. The CDR3 sequence is 17 residues long. Per germline, CDR1 LNHDA and CDR2 SQIVND (reference sequence). V shed 3 bases and J 6 bases; nucleotides not matched to a gene: 10. The CDR3 DNA follows: TGTGCCAGTAGTATCCGACAGGGGGCCGGAGGATATGAAAAACTGTTTTTT. Its protein is CASSIRQGAGGYEKLFF.

This chain links TRBV7-3 with TRBJ1-2; TRBD1 aligns across 9 bases. From germline, CDR1 is SGHTA and CDR2 FQGTGA. V lost 5 bases, J lost 6 bases, and 4 bases stayed unmatched. The CDR3 runs to 13 residues. For the CDR3, the DNA is TGTGCCAGCAGCGAGGGACAGGGCCATGGCTACACCTTC. It is translated as CASSEGQGHGYTF.